The 10 T cell receptor beta chains reported below all come from one sample, sequenced in a study of blood T cell repertoires in COVID-19. Profiled with immunoSEQ multiplex PCR; TCRdb holds only in-frame clones, not every one. The profile shows 200,000 to 300,000 clones, about 87% of them singletons. The sequenced material came from peripheral blood. The origin of the receptors is a woman between 35 and 50 years old with acute or convalescent COVID-19.

This clone was observed once. The chain joins TRBV18 to TRBJ1-3, with 9 bases lining up with TRBD1. The ends lost 3 bases at V and 1 base at J; junction bases unmatched: 7. The germline V gene has CDR1 KGHSH and CDR2 LQKENI. CDR3 size: 17 residues. The CDR3 loop is CASSPGTGMGSGNTIYF. The DNA for the CDR3 is TGTGCCAGCTCACCTGGGACAGGGATGGGTTCTGGAAACACCATATATTTT.

This clone was counted between two and nine times. The chain couples TRBV2 to TRBJ1-2; D might be TRBD1 (6 bases). Trimming left V 4 bases short and J 5 bases short, with 11 bases between. The CDR3 spans 13 residues. CDR1 SNHLY and CDR2 FYNNEI come from the germline V gene. The CDR3 nucleotides read TGTGCCAGCAGTGGGACAGATACTTATGGCTACACCTTC. It codes for CASSGTDTYGYTF.

The genes are TRBV7-9 and TRBJ1-5; perhaps TRBD1 as D (5 bases). V was cut by 5 bases and J by 0 bases, with 14 bases left in between. The CDR3 loop spans 16 amino acids. Germline lookup yields CDR1 SEHNR and CDR2 FQNEAQ (reference sequence). The CDR3 sequence: CASSISWGYSNQPQHF. The DNA of the CDR3 is TGTGCCAGCAGCATCTCTTGGGGCTATAGCAATCAGCCCCAGCATTTT.

The rearrangement uses TRBV5-6 and TRBJ1-2; D call uncertain. This CDR3 has 14 amino acids. V lost 2 bases and J 4 bases, leaving 12 bases between the germline ends. CDR1 and CDR2 from the germline V gene are SGHDT and YYEEEE. The chain's CDR3 is CASSLPGSFYGYTF. CDR3 nucleotide sequence: TGTGCCAGCAGCTTACCAGGCTCTTTCTATGGCTACACCTTC.

J is TRBJ2-5 and V is TRBV5-1; 7 bases are a match to TRBD1. J lost 1 base, V lost 0 bases, and 0 bases had no gene match. Germline CDR1 reads SGHRS; CDR2 reads YFSETQ. This CDR3 comprises 14 residues. The CDR3, as DNA: TGCGCCAGCAGCTTGGAGGGGGCCCAAGAGACCCAGTACTTC. Translation gives CASSLEGAQETQYF.

This clone came up a few times. The genes are TRBV2 and TRBJ1-2, with unresolved D. V lost 4 bases to trimming and J lost 4 bases, with 7 bases between them. The CDR3 runs to 12 residues. Germline CDR1 and CDR2: SNHLY and FYNNEI. CDR3 bases: TGTGCCAGCAGTGGGGCCTCCTATGGCTACACCTTC. It yields the protein CASSGASYGYTF.

In this sample, this clone turned up a few times. The chain links TRBV19 to TRBJ2-1, with D possibly matching TRBD1 (6 bases). V was cut by 5 bases and J by 10 bases, with 15 bases left in between. This CDR3 is built from 13 residues. Per germline, CDR1 LNHDA and CDR2 SQIVND (reference sequence). CDR3 amino acids: CASSVQGTGEQFF. The CDR3 DNA follows: TGTGCCAGTAGTGTACAGGGAACGGGCGAGCAGTTCTTC.

The chain recombines TRBV4-1 with TRBJ1-2; D remains ambiguous. The CDR3 is made up of 16 amino acids. Germline-derived CDR1 and CDR2 are MGHRA and YSYEKL. Trimming shortened V by 2 bases and J by 6 bases, and 19 bases separated the two germline ends. CDR3 sequence (DNA): TGCGCCAGCAGCCAACCCGGACTGGCCTTCGGCGATGGCTACACCTTC. Encoded protein: CASSQPGLAFGDGYTF.

V and J are TRBV27 and TRBJ1-6; 11 nucleotides match TRBD1. Germline V lookup: CDR1 MNHEY, CDR2 SMNVEV (reference sequence). Losses at the gene ends were 9 bases for V and 7 bases for J; bases not matched to a gene: 14. This CDR3 comprises 17 residues. This CDR3 reads CASTTGQGARRNSPLHF. Written as DNA, the CDR3 is TGTGCCAGTACAACTGGACAGGGGGCGCGTAGGAATTCACCCCTCCACTTT.

This chain links TRBV3-1 (or the pseudogene TRBV3-2) with TRBJ1-1, with D tentatively TRBD1 (6 bases). Trimming pared 0 bases from V and 0 bases from J, leaving 14 bases between. The CDR3 has 17 amino acids. Germline CDR1 LGHDT, CDR2 YNNKEL (reference sequence). CDR3 protein: CASSQDARGDVNTEAFF. CDR3 nucleotide sequence: TGTGCCAGCAGCCAAGATGCCAGGGGAGACGTGAACACTGAAGCTTTCTTT.